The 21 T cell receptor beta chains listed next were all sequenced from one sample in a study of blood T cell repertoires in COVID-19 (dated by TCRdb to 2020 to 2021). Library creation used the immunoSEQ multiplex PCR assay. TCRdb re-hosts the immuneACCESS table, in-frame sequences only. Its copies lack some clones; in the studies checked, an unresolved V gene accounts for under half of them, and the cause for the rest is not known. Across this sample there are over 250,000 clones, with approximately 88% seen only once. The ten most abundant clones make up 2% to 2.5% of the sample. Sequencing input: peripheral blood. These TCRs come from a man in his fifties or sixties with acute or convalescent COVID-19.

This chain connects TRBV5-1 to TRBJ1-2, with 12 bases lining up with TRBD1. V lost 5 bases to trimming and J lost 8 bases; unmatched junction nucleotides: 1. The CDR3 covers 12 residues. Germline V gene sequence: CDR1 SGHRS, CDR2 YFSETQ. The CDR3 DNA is TGCGCCAGCAGGGGGACAGGGGGCGGCTACACCTTC. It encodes CASRGTGGGYTF.

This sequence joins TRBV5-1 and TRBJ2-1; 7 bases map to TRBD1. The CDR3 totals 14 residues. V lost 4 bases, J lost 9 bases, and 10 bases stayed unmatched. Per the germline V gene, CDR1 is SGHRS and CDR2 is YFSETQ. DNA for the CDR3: TGCGCCAGCAGCGGACAGACAGGGTCGGGTGAGCAGTTCTTC. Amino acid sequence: CASSGQTGSGEQFF.

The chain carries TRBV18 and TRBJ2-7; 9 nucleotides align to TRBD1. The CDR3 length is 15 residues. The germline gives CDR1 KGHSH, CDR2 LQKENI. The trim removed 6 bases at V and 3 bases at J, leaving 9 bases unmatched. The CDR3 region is CASSPTGQGNYEQYF. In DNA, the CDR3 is TGTGCCAGCTCCCCAACAGGACAGGGGAACTACGAGCAGTACTTC.

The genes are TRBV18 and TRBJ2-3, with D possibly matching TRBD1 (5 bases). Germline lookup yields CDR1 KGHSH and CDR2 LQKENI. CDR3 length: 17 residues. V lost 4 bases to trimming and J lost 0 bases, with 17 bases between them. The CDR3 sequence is CASSLQGRGISTDTQYF. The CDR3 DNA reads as TGTGCCAGCTCACTCCAGGGTAGGGGTATAAGCACAGATACGCAGTATTTT.

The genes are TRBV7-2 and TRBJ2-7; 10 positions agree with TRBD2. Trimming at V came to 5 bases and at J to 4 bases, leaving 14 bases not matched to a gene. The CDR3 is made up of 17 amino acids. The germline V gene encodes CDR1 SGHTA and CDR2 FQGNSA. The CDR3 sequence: CASSPFFIAGGKYEQYF. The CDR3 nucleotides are TGTGCCAGCAGCCCGTTCTTTATAGCGGGGGGCAAATACGAGCAGTACTTC.

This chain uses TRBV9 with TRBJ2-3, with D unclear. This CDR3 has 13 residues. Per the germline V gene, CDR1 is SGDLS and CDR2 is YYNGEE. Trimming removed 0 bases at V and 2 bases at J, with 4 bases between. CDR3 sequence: CASSVANTDTQYF. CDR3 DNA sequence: TGTGCCAGCAGCGTAGCTAACACAGATACGCAGTATTTT.

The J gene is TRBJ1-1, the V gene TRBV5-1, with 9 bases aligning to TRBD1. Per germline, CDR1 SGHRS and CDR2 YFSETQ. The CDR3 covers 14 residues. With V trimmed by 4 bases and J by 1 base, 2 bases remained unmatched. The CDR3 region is CASSPGQGNTEAFF. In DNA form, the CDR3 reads TGCGCCAGCAGCCCGGGACAGGGGAACACTGAAGCTTTCTTT.

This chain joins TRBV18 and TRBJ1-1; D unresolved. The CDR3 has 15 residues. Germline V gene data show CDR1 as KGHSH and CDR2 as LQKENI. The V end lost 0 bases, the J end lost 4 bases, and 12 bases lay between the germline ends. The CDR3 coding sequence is TGTGCCAGCTCACCACCGACGCGGGGTACCACTGAAGCTTTCTTT. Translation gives CASSPPTRGTTEAFF.

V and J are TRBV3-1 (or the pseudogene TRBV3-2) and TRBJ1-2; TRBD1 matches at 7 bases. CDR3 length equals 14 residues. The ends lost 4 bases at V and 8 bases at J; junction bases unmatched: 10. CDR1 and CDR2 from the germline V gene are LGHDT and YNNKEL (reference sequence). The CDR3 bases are TGTGCCAGCAGCCCTGACAGGGTGATGCGGGGCTACACCTTC. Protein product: CASSPDRVMRGYTF.

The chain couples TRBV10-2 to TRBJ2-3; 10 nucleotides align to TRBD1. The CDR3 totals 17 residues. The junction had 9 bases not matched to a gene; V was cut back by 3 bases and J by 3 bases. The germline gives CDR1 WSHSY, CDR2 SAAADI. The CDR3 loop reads CASSEGVGTGVTDTQYF. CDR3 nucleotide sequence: TGCGCCAGCAGTGAAGGGGTCGGGACAGGGGTGACAGATACGCAGTATTTT.

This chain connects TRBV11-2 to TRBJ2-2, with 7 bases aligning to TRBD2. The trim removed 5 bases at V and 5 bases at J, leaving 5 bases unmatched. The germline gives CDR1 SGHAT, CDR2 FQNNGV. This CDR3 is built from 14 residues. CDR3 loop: CASSPWGGTGELFF. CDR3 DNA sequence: TGTGCCAGCAGCCCGTGGGGGGGTACCGGGGAGCTGTTTTTT.

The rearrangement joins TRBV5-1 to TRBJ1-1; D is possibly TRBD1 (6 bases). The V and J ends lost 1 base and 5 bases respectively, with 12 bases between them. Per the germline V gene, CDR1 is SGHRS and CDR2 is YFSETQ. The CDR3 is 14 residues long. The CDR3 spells CASSLTGWETEAFF. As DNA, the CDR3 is TGCGCCAGCAGCTTGACAGGGTGGGAGACTGAAGCTTTCTTT.

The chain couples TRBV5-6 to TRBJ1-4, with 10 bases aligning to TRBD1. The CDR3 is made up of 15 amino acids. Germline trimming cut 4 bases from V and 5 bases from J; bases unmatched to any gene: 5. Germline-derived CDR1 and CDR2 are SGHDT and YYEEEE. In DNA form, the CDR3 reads TGTGCCAGCAGCCTGCGGGACAGGGGAAATGAAAAACTGTTTTTT. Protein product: CASSLRDRGNEKLFF.

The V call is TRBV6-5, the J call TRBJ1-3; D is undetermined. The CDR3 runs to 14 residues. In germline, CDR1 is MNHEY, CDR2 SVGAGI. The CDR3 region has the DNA TGTGTGACGCGGGAGAGTTTGGCTGGAAACACCATATATTTT. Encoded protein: CVTRESLAGNTIYF.

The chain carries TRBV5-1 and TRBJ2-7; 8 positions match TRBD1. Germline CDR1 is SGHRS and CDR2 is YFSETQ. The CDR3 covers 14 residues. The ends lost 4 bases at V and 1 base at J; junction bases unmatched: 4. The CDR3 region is CASSPQGGSYEQYF. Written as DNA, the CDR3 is TGCGCCAGCAGCCCACAGGGGGGTTCCTACGAGCAGTACTTC. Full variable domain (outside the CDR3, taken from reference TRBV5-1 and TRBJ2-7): KAGVTQTPRYLIKTRGQQVTLSCSPISGHRSVSWYQQTPGQGLQFLFEYFSETQRNKGNFPGRFSGRQFSNSRSEMNVSTLELGDSALYLCASSPQGGSYEQYFGPGTRLTVT.

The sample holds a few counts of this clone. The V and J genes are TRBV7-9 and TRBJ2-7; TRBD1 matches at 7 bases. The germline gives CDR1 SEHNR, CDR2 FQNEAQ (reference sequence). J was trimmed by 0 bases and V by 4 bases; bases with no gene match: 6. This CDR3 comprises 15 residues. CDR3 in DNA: TGTGCCAGCAGCTCCCGACAGGGACCCTCCTACGAGCAGTACTTC. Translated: CASSSRQGPSYEQYF.

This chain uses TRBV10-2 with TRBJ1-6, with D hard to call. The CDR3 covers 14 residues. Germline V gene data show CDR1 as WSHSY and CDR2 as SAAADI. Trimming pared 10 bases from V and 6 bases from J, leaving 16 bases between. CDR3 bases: TGCGCCACCTTTGACGGAGACGGTAATTCACCCCTCCACTTT. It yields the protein CATFDGDGNSPLHF.

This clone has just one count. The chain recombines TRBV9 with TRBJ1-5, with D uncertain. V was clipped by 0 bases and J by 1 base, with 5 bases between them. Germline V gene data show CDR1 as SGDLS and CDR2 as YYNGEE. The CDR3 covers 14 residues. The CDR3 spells CASSVAASNQPQHF. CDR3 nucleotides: TGTGCCAGCAGCGTAGCCGCGAGCAATCAGCCCCAGCATTTT. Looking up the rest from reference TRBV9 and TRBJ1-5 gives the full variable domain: DSGVTQTPKHLITATGQRVTLRCSPRSGDLSVYWYQQSLDQGLQFLIQYYNGEERAKGNILERFSAQQFPDLHSELNLSSLELGDSALYFCASSVAASNQPQHFGDGTRLSIL.

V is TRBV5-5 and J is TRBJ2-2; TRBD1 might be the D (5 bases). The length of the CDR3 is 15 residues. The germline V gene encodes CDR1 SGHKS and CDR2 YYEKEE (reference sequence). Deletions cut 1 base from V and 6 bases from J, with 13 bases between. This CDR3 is CASSLTAGFAGELFF. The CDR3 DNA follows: TGTGCCAGCAGCTTGACTGCAGGGTTTGCCGGGGAGCTGTTTTTT.

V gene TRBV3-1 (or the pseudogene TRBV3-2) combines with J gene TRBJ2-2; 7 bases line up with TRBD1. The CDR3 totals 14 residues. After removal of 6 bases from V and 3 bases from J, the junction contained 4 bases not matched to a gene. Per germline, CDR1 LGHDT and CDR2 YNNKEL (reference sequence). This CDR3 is CASRPGQDTGELFF. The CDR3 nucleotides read TGTGCCAGCAGACCCGGACAGGACACCGGGGAGCTGTTTTTT.

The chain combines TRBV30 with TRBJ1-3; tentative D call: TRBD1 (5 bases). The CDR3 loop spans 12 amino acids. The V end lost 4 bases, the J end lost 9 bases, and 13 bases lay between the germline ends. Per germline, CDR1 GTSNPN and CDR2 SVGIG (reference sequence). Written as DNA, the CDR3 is TGTGCCTGGAATTCTGGGGGGACCACCATATATTTT. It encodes CAWNSGGTTIYF.